The subject of this entry is one T cell receptor (beta chain). Trimming stripped 0 bases from V and 15 bases from J, with 23 bases between. This CDR3 has 15 residues. The germline V gene has CDR1 SGHRS and CDR2 YFSETQ. The record originates from a study of T cells in Graves' hyperthyroidism and ophthalmopathy. From RNA transcripts, TCR beta CDR3 regions were amplified. Carried out on the TCR CDR3, a first-round RT-PCR used the HTBI primer set. MiXCR was run by TCRdb on the multiplex PCR reads, yielding one entry per CDR3 protein. This sample carries about 590,000 distinct CDR3 sequences, around 14% of them seen once, and the ten largest clones take around 7.8%.

The sequencing sample was made of blood. J is TRBJ2-3 and V is TRBV5-1; D perhaps matches TRBD2 (6 bases). This clonotype was sampled from a woman aged 25 to 39 with Graves' hyperthyroidism. The CDR3 coding sequence is TGCGCCAGCAGCTTGGCCGGCGGGATCGCAGATACGCGATATTTT. Amino acids: CASSLAGGIADTRYF.